Each of the 28 T cell receptor beta chains below was sequenced from the same sample in a study of graft-versus-host responses after intestinal transplantation. Assay: immunoSEQ multiplex PCR; the TCRdb copy retains only in-frame clones and omits some. The table records about 77,000 clones, approximately 92% of them present only once. The sequencing here drew on PBMCs, taken 98 days after intestinal transplantation. All receptors derive from a human patient who received an intestinal transplant, so some T cells may come from the graft donor.

This clone is a singleton in its sample. The rearrangement uses TRBV7-9 and TRBJ1-1, with 9 bases lining up with TRBD1. The length of the CDR3 is 15 residues. The germline V gene encodes CDR1 SEHNR and CDR2 FQNEAQ (reference sequence). Losses at the gene ends were 1 base for V and 0 bases for J; bases not matched to a gene: 0. The CDR3 loop reads CASSLGTGVNTEAFF. The CDR3 DNA reads TGTGCCAGCAGCTTAGGGACAGGGGTGAACACTGAAGCTTTCTTT. The full variable domain, in which reference TRBV7-9 and TRBJ1-1 provide the parts outside the CDR3, is DTGVSQNPRHKITKRGQNVTFRCDPISEHNRLYWYRQTLGQGPEFLTYFQNEAQLEKSRLLSDRFSAERPKGSFSTLEIQRTEQGDSAMYLCASSLGTGVNTEAFFGQGTRLTVV.

The chain employs TRBV19 and TRBJ2-3, with TRBD2 as a possible D gene (6 bases). Trimming left V 7 bases short and J 1 base short, with 18 bases between. The CDR3 is 16 residues long. Looked up from germline, CDR1 is LNHDA and CDR2 is SQIVND (reference sequence). CDR3 sequence reads: CASNERGLLGTDTQYF. CDR3 sequence (DNA): TGTGCCAGTAATGAGAGGGGACTGCTAGGCACAGATACGCAGTATTTT.

V gene TRBV5-1 combines with J gene TRBJ2-7; 8 bases line up with TRBD2. The V gene end was trimmed by 0 bases and the J gene end by 7 bases; junction bases not matched to a gene: 3. There are 13 residues in the CDR3. Germline V CDR1 and CDR2: SGHRS, YFSETQ. The CDR3 coding sequence is TGCGCCAGCAGCTTGGCCGGGACTAGGGAGCAGTACTTC. This codes for CASSLAGTREQYF.

The chain is built from TRBV11-2 and TRBJ2-7; D could derive from TRBD1 or TRBD2 (6 bases each). V gave up 1 base and J gave up 2 bases, with 9 bases separating them. CDR1 and CDR2 (germline): SGHAT, FQNNGV. The CDR3 has 14 amino acids. CDR3 DNA: TGTGCCAGCAGCTTAGGGGGGGCCGCCTACGAGCAGTACTTC. Translation gives CASSLGGAAYEQYF.

CDR3 coding DNA: TGTGCCAGCAGTTACTCCCGGCAGGGTTCTAATGAAAAACTGTTTTTT. Amino acids: CASSYSRQGSNEKLFF. V is TRBV6-6 and J is TRBJ1-4, with D perhaps matching TRBD1 (5 bases). Trimming took off 0 bases at V and 3 bases at J, with 11 bases between the two ends. Germline V gives CDR1 MNHNY, CDR2 SVGAGI (reference sequence). There are 16 residues in the CDR3.

V gene TRBV5-1 combines with J gene TRBJ2-1, with 10 bases lining up with TRBD2. CDR1 is SGHRS, CDR2 YFSETQ, per germline. The length of the CDR3 is 16 residues. The V and J ends lost 2 bases and 5 bases, in that order; junction bases with no gene match: 7. Here the CDR3 DNA reads TGCGCCAGCAGCTTCGGCCTAGCGGGAGCCCACAATGAGCAGTTCTTC. It translates to CASSFGLAGAHNEQFF.

The chain joins TRBV5-4 to TRBJ2-6; D is uncertain. V lost 0 bases and J lost 4, with 11 bases in between. The germline V gene has CDR1 SGHNT and CDR2 YYREEE (reference sequence). The CDR3 consists of 16 residues. DNA of the CDR3: TGTGCCAGCAGCTTGGAAAGAGTCACCGGGGCCAACGTCCTGACTTTC. This translates into CASSLERVTGANVLTF.

The chain employs TRBV28 and TRBJ1-1, with 7 bases that match TRBD1. After removal of 5 bases from V and 1 base from J, the junction contained 4 bases not matched to a gene. Per the germline V gene, CDR1 is MDHEN and CDR2 is SYDVKM. This CDR3 has 14 amino acids. The chain's CDR3 is CASSATGRNTEAFF. The CDR3 DNA reads TGTGCCAGCAGTGCGACAGGGAGGAACACTGAAGCTTTCTTT. The entire variable domain, with the rest obtained from reference TRBV28 and TRBJ1-1, is as follows: DVKVTQSSRYLVKRTGEKVFLECVQDMDHENMFWYRQDPGLGLRLIYFSYDVKMKEKGDIPEGYSVSREKKERFSLILESASTNQTSMYLCASSATGRNTEAFFGQGTRLTVV.

This chain joins TRBV5-1 and TRBJ2-1; either TRBD1 or TRBD2 may supply D (5 bases each). The CDR3 contains 12 residues. Germline V gene sequence: CDR1 SGHRS, CDR2 YFSETQ. The V gene lost 4 bases and the J gene lost 9 bases, with 11 bases spanning the gap. CDR3 sequence: CASSRGVGEQFF. The CDR3 nucleotides read TGCGCCAGCAGCAGAGGGGTCGGTGAGCAGTTCTTC.

Comment on this clone: One end of the junction does not line up with germline, which may come from a read error. The chain is built from TRBV2 and TRBJ1-2; no definite D call. Germline values: CDR1 SNHLY, CDR2 FYNNEI. The CDR3 sequence is 12 residues long. Written as DNA, the CDR3 is TGTGCCAGCAGCGAAGCTAACTATGGCTACACCTTC. The encoded protein is CASSEANYGYTF.

The chain uses TRBV19 and TRBJ2-1, with D perhaps assigned TRBD1 or TRBD2 (5 bases each). Between the trimmed V and J ends, which lost 5 bases and 12 bases, there was a span of 17 bases. CDR1 and CDR2 (germline): LNHDA, SQIVND (reference sequence). The CDR3 is 13 residues long. The chain's CDR3 is CASSLRDDNRQFF. The CDR3 DNA follows: TGTGCCAGTAGTCTCCGGGACGATAATAGGCAGTTCTTC.

The chain uses TRBV28 and TRBJ2-3; D call uncertain. The V end was cut by 3 bases, the J end by 0 bases, with 7 bases between. This CDR3 comprises 14 residues. Germline lookup yields CDR1 MDHEN and CDR2 SYDVKM. This CDR3 is CASSLARSTDTQYF. The DNA of the CDR3 is TGTGCCAGCAGTTTGGCTAGGAGCACAGATACGCAGTATTTT.

The chain is built from TRBV5-1 and TRBJ1-6; D remains unclear. Trimming left V 5 bases short and J 7 bases short, with 13 bases between. The CDR3 totals 14 residues. The germline V gene encodes CDR1 SGHRS and CDR2 YFSETQ. CDR3 nucleotides: TGCGCCAGCAGAGAGACGGCTCTAAATTCACCCCTCCACTTT. It codes for CASRETALNSPLHF.

This chain uses TRBV2 with TRBJ2-1, with D maybe TRBD2 (7 bases). The germline V and J ends were trimmed by 6 bases and 10 bases, with 10 bases remaining between them. The CDR3 has 11 residues. Germline-derived CDR1 and CDR2 are SNHLY and FYNNEI. The CDR3 loop is CASRGGLEQFF. In DNA form, the CDR3 reads TGTGCCAGCAGAGGGGGACTAGAGCAGTTCTTC.

Written as DNA, the CDR3 is TGTGCCAGCAGTTTTTCAGCGACAGCTGAGCCACCCCGGTACTTC. Translation: CASSFSATAEPPRYF. The chain is built from TRBV28 and TRBJ2-5; TRBD1 is a possible D gene (5 bases). In germline, CDR1 is MDHEN, CDR2 SYDVKM. Trimming shortened V by 3 bases and J by 13 bases, and 24 bases separated the two germline ends. This CDR3 has 15 residues.

V and J are TRBV20-1 and TRBJ1-1, with TRBD1 as a possible D gene (5 bases). Germline CDR1 reads DFQATT; CDR2 reads SNEGSKA (reference sequence). This CDR3 spans 11 amino acids. Trimming stripped 5 bases from V and 8 bases from J, with 12 bases between. The CDR3 is CSAAVWGEAFF. The CDR3 DNA reads as TGCAGTGCTGCGGTATGGGGGGAAGCTTTCTTT.

On this clone itself: This CDR3 is also generated by other DNA sequences in the sample. This sequence joins TRBV7-2 and TRBJ2-5; the D gene is possibly TRBD2 (6 bases). CDR1 SGHTA and CDR2 FQGNSA come from the germline V gene. This CDR3 is built from 15 residues. Between the trimmed V and J ends, which lost 1 base and 0 bases, there was a span of 9 bases. CDR3 DNA: TGTGCCAGCAGCTTAGGCGCGGGACACCAAGAGACCCAGTACTTC. Its protein product is CASSLGAGHQETQYF.

The V and J genes are TRBV18 and TRBJ1-1; no reliable D call. V dropped 2 bases and J dropped 1 base, with 11 bases sitting between them. The CDR3 totals 15 residues. Germline V gene sequence: CDR1 KGHSH, CDR2 LQKENI. DNA for the CDR3: TGTGCCAGCTCACCATTGAGGGTGGGGAACACTGAAGCTTTCTTT. This translates into CASSPLRVGNTEAFF.

The rearrangement uses TRBV27 and TRBJ2-3, with 9 bases matching TRBD2. CDR1 and CDR2 from the germline V gene are MNHEY and SMNVEV (reference sequence). Losses at the gene ends were 5 bases for V and 4 bases for J; bases not matched to a gene: 7. The CDR3 runs 15 residues. CDR3 DNA: TGTGCCAGCAGTCTTAGCGGGAGCCAAGCAGATACGCAGTATTTT. Its translation: CASSLSGSQADTQYF.

Only one count was recorded for this clone. This chain links TRBV6-5 with TRBJ2-7; D is possibly TRBD2 (6 bases). The CDR3 has 16 residues. V lost 2 bases to trimming and J lost 0 bases, with 14 bases between them. CDR1 is MNHEY and CDR2 is SVGAGI in the germline V gene. The CDR3 here is CASSYTRRDFSYEQYF. CDR3 nucleotides: TGTGCCAGCAGTTACACACGCCGGGACTTCTCCTACGAGCAGTACTTC.

This clone was seen a handful of times. The chain couples TRBV10-3 to TRBJ2-7; D assignment may be TRBD1 or TRBD2 (5 bases each). The length of the CDR3 is 14 residues. Trimming took off 0 bases at V and 4 bases at J, with 10 bases between the two ends. The germline CDR1 and CDR2 sequences are ENHRY and SYGVKD. As DNA, the CDR3 is TGTGCCATCAGTGAGTCCCAGAGGGGATACGAGCAGTACTTC. This codes for CAISESQRGYEQYF.

The genes are TRBV27 and TRBJ1-1; D perhaps matches TRBD1 (5 bases). The V end lost 2 bases, the J end lost 3 bases, and 10 bases lay between the germline ends. Germline-derived CDR1 and CDR2 are MNHEY and SMNVEV (reference sequence). The CDR3 totals 14 residues. CDR3 nucleotides: TGTGCCAGCAGTTTAAGGGGCTACTACACTGAAGCTTTCTTT. This encodes CASSLRGYYTEAFF.

V is TRBV28 and J is TRBJ2-5; 7 nucleotides agree with TRBD2. Germline V gene lookup returns CDR1 MDHEN and CDR2 SYDVKM. The J segment lost 3 bases and the V segment lost 5 bases, leaving 12 bases of the junction unmatched. The CDR3 length is 16 residues. The CDR3 here is CASSRPGRAGKETQYF. CDR3 coding DNA: TGTGCCAGCAGTCGACCGGGGCGAGCGGGGAAAGAGACCCAGTACTTC.

The chain combines TRBV5-8 with TRBJ2-5; 8 bases are a match to TRBD1. Trimming cost V 1 base and J 5 bases; bases outside gene matches: 4. The CDR3 has 14 amino acids. Germline V CDR1 and CDR2: SGHTS, YDEGEE. DNA for the CDR3: TGTGCCAGCAGCTTGTGGACAGGGTGGGAGACCCAGTACTTC. Encoded protein: CASSLWTGWETQYF.

V gene TRBV7-3 combines with J gene TRBJ2-5, with D perhaps TRBD2 (5 bases). Trimming shortened V by 5 bases and J by 3 bases, and 10 bases separated the two germline ends. The CDR3 loop spans 13 amino acids. Germline assignment: CDR1 SGHTA and CDR2 FQGTGA. Written as DNA, the CDR3 is TGTGCCAGCAGCCAAACCGGGAAAGAGACCCAGTACTTC. Translating it yields CASSQTGKETQYF.

V and J are TRBV4-1 and TRBJ1-5, with D tentatively TRBD1 (6 bases). This CDR3 spans 17 amino acids. Germline CDR1 reads MGHRA; CDR2 reads YSYEKL. The V end lost 4 bases, the J end lost 0 bases, and 16 bases lay between the germline ends. The DNA for the CDR3 is TGCGCCAGCAGCCCCCGGACAGTAGTAGGTAGCAATCAGCCCCAGCATTTT. Its translation: CASSPRTVVGSNQPQHF.

The chain employs TRBV2 and TRBJ2-5, with 8 bases aligning to TRBD1. Trimming removed 10 bases from V and 5 bases from J; junction bases left unmatched: 12. In germline, CDR1 is SNHLY, CDR2 FYNNEI. CDR3 length equals 14 residues. The CDR3 reads CAITDRDGLETQYF. The CDR3 DNA sequence: TGTGCCATAACGGACAGGGATGGTTTGGAGACCCAGTACTTC.

The V and J genes are TRBV6-1 and TRBJ1-1, with D uncertain. CDR3 length: 13 residues. V lost 5 bases to trimming and J lost 5 bases, with 12 bases between them. Germline values: CDR1 MNHNS, CDR2 SASEGT. This CDR3 is CASSSTVVTEAFF. CDR3 DNA: TGTGCCAGCAGTTCTACTGTGGTGACTGAAGCTTTCTTT.